Included here is one T cell receptor (beta chain) sequence, with context. This sample is drawn from a study of CD8 T cells in Susac syndrome. Peripheral blood CD8+ and CD4+ T cells were profiled by TCR beta sequencing. The CD8+ and CD4+ T cells were isolated magnetically using a negative isolation approach, whereas the TEMRA cells were enriched by FACS. The CDR3 spans 14 residues. Germline V gene lookup returns CDR1 MGHRA and CDR2 YSYEKL. V dropped 6 bases and J dropped 7 bases, with 18 bases sitting between them. Reverse transcription of roughly 0.5 to 1 ug RNA was carried out with random hexamers. Across 54 Vbeta and 13 Jbeta, immunoSEQ multiplex PCR amplified TCR beta CDR3. TCRdb itself ran the immunoSEQ multiplex PCR reads through MiXCR, one entry per CDR3 protein. The profile shows around 190,000 distinct CDR3 sequences, approximately 95% of them singletons.

This chain uses TRBV4-1 with TRBJ1-1, with D perhaps TRBD1 (5 bases). Sequences were obtained from CD8+ T cells from PBMCs. This TCR derives from a human donor with multiple sclerosis. The CDR3 loop reads CASRRVGGRNEAFF. As DNA, the CDR3 is TGCGCCAGCAGAAGGGTCGGGGGTAGGAATGAAGCTTTCTTT.